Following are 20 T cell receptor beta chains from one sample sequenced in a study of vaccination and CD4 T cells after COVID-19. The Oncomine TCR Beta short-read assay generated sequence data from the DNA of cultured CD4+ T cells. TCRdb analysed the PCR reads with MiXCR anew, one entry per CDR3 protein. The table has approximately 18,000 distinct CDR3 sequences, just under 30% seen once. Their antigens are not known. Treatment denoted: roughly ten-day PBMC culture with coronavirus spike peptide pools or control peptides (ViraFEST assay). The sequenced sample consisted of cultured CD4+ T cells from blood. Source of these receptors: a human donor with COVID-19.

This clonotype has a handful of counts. This chain's CDR3 is CSASFGGAYEQFF. DNA for the CDR3: TGCAGTGCTAGTTTTGGTGGGGCCTATGAGCAGTTCTTC. The V gene is TRBV20-1, the J gene TRBJ2-1; weak D call: TRBD1 (5 bases). Per germline, CDR1 DFQATT and CDR2 SNEGSKA (reference sequence). V shed 3 bases and J shed 8 bases, with 14 bases lying between them. The CDR3 contains 13 residues.

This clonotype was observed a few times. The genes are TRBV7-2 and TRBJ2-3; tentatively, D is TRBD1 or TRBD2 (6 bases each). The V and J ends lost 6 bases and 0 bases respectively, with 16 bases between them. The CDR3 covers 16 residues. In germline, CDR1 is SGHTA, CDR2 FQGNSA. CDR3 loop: CASSLGGGRSTDTQYF. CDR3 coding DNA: TGTGCCAGCAGTCTAGGGGGAGGAAGGAGCACAGATACGCAGTATTTT.

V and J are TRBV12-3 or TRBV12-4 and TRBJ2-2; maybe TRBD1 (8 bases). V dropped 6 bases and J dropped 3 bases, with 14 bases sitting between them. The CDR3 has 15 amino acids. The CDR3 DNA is TGTGCCAGCAGACAACAGGGGGGGTACACCGGGGAGCTGTTTTTT. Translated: CASRQQGGYTGELFF.

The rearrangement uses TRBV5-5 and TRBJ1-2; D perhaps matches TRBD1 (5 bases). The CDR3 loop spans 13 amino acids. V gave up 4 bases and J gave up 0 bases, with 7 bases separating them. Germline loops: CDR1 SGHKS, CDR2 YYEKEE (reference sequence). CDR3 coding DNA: TGTGCCAGCAGCCCGGACACTAACTATGGCTACACCTTC. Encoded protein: CASSPDTNYGYTF.

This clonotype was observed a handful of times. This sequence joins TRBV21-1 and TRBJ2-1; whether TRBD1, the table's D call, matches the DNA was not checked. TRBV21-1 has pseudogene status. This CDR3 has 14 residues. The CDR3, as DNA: TGTGCCGGCAGGGACATACAAGGACTGCATGAGCAGTTCTTC. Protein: CAGRDIQGLHEQFF.

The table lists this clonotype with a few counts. The CDR3 DNA follows: TGTGCCAGTAGTATAGATCCCTATGGCTACACCTTC. Translated: CASSIDPYGYTF. The V gene is TRBV19, the J gene TRBJ1-2; D unresolved. The CDR3 consists of 12 residues. Trimming pared 0 bases from V and 4 bases from J, leaving 3 bases between. CDR1 and CDR2 (germline): LNHDA, SQIVND (reference sequence).

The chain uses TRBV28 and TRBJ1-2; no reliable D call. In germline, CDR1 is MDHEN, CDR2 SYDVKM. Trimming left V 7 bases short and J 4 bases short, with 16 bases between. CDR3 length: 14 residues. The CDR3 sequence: CASTLSERPYGYTF. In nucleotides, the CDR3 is TGTGCCAGCACCCTGTCGGAGAGACCCTATGGCTACACCTTC.

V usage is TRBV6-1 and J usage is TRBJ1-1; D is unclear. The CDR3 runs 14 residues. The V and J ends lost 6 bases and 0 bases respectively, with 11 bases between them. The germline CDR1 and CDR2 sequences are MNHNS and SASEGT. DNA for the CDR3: TGTGCCAGCAGAGAAAACAGCGTGAACACTGAAGCTTTCTTT. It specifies CASRENSVNTEAFF.

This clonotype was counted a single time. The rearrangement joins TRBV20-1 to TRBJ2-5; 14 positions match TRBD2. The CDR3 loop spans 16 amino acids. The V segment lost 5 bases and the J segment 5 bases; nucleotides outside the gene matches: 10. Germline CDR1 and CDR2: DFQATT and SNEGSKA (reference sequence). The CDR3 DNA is TGCAGTGCTCCACGAGGACTAGCGGGGGGAAGGGAGACCCAGTACTTC. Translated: CSAPRGLAGGRETQYF.

CDR3 loop: CASSYSLRDTLLNSPLHF. The CDR3 nucleotides are TGTGCCAGCAGTTACTCACTACGGGACACCCTTCTTAATTCACCCCTCCACTTT. The V gene is TRBV6-5, the J gene TRBJ1-6, with D possibly matching TRBD1 (6 bases). V was trimmed by 0 bases and J by 6 bases, leaving 18 bases between them. Germline V gene lookup returns CDR1 MNHEY and CDR2 SVGAGI. The CDR3 has 18 residues.

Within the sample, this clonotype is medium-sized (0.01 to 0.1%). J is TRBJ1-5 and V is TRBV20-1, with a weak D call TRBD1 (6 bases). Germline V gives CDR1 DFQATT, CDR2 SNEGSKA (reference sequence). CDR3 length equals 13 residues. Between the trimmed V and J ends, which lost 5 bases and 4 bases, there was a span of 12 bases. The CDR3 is CSAWGQLNQPQHF. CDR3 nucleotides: TGCAGTGCTTGGGGACAACTTAATCAGCCCCAGCATTTT.

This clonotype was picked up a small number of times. DNA for the CDR3: TGTGCCAGTAGTATGACCCAAAATCAGCCCCAGCATTTT. Its translation is CASSMTQNQPQHF. The chain joins TRBV19 to TRBJ1-5; D gene ambiguous. Deletions cut 3 bases from V and 4 bases from J, with 7 bases between. The germline V gene has CDR1 LNHDA and CDR2 SQIVND (reference sequence). CDR3 length equals 13 residues.

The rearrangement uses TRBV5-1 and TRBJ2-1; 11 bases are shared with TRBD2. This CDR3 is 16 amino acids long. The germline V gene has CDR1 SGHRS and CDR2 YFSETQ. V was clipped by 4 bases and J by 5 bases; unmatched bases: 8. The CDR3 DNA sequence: TGCGCCAGCAGCCCTCCGACTAGCGGGACAAACAATGAGCAGTTCTTC. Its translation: CASSPPTSGTNNEQFF.

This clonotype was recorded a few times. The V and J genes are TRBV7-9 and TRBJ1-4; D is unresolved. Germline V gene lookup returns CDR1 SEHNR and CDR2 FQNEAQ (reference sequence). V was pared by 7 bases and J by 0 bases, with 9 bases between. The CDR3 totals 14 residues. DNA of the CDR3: TGTGCCAGCACACCATATGCAACTAATGAAAAACTGTTTTTT. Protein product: CASTPYATNEKLFF.

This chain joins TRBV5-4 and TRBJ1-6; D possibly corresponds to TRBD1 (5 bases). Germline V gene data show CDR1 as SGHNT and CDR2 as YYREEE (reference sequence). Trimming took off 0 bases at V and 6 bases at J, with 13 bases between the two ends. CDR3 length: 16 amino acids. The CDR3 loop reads CASSLDRRGGNSPLHF. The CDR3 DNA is TGTGCCAGCAGCTTGGACAGGAGAGGAGGTAATTCACCCCTCCACTTT.

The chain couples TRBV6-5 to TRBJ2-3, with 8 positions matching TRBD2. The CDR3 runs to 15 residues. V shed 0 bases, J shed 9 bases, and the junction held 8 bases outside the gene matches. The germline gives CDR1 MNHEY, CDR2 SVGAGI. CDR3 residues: CASSYSMLAGQTQYF. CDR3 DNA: TGTGCCAGCAGTTACTCGATGCTAGCGGGCCAAACGCAGTATTTT.

The CDR3 nucleotides are TGTGCCAGCAGTGTAGGACAGACAGATACGCAGTATTTT. Encoded protein: CASSVGQTDTQYF. The chain employs TRBV2 and TRBJ2-3, with a possible D match to TRBD1 (6 bases). Trimming left V 4 bases short and J 3 bases short, with 8 bases between. This CDR3 has 13 residues. Germline CDR1 reads SNHLY; CDR2 reads FYNNEI.

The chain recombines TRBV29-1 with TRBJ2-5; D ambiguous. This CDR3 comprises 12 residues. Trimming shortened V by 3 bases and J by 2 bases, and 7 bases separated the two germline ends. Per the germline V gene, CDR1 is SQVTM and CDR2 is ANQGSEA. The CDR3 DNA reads TGCAGCGTTGAGAAACAACAAGAGACCCAGTACTTC. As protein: CSVEKQQETQYF.

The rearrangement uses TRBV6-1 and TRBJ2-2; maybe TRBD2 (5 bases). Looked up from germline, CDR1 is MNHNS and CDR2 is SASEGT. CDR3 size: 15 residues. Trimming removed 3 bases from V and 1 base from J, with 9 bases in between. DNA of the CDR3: TGTGCCAGCAGTGATGGCGAGGGGAACACCGGGGAGCTGTTTTTT. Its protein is CASSDGEGNTGELFF.

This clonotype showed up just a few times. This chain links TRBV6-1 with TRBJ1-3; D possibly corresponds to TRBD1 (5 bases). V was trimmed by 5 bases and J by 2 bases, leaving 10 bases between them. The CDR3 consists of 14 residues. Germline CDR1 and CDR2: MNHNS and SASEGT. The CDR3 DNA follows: TGTGCCAGCAGTCCCGGGGCCGCTGGAAACACCATATATTTT. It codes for CASSPGAAGNTIYF.